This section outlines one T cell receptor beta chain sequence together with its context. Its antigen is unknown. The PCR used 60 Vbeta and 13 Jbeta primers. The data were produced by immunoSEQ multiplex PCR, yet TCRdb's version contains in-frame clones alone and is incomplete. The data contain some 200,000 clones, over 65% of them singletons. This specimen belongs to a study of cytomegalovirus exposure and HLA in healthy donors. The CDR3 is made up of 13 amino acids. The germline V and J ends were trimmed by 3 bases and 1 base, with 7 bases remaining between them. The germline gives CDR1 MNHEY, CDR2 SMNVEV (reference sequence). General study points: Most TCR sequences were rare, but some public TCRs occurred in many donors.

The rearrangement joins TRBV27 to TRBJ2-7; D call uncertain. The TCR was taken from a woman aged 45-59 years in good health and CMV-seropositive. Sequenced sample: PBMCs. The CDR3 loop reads CASSFGRSYEQYF. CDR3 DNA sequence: TGTGCCAGCAGTTTTGGTAGATCCTACGAGCAGTACTTC.